This paragraph reports one TCR beta chain. The participants were between about 18 and 100 years old and came from 24 US areas. The method was immunoSEQ multiplex PCR; TCRdb's version includes in-frame clones alone and lacks a portion of them. The sample records about 200,000 clones, approximately 86% being singletons. These data are taken from a study of blood T cell repertoires in COVID-19. Study-wide background: Samples came from the United States, Italy and Spain, spanning acute and convalescent COVID-19. In each case, the material was cDNA or gDNA derived from T cells, B-cell-depleted T cells, or PBMCs.

Sequencing was performed on PBMCs or T cells enriched from blood (not recorded which). The sequence was obtained from a woman aged 30 to 39 who had been exposed to COVID-19.

CDR3 sequence: CASSVGQGGDYGYTF. CDR3 sequence (DNA): TGTGCCAGCAGTGTGGGACAGGGGGGGGACTATGGCTACACCTTC. The gene calls are TRBV2 and TRBJ1-2; the match to TRBD1 covers 11 bases. In germline, CDR1 is SNHLY, CDR2 FYNNEI. CDR3 length equals 15 residues. V gave up 4 bases and J gave up 3 bases; unmatched junction bases: 4. The full variable domain, completed using reference TRBV2 and TRBJ1-2, is EPEVTQTPSHQVTQMGQEVILRCVPISNHLYFYWYRQILGQKVEFLVSFYNNEISEKSEIFDDQFSVERPDGSNFTLKIRSTKLEDSAMYFCASSVGQGGDYGYTFGSGTRLTVV.